This T cell receptor (beta chain) was sequenced for a study of cytomegalovirus exposure and HLA in healthy donors. Per the germline V gene, CDR1 is SGHRS and CDR2 is YFSETQ. Trimming left V 4 bases short and J 4 bases short, with 12 bases between. CDR3 length: 13 amino acids. Study results and caveats: Later work showed greater clonal expansion in HLA-associated TCR beta chains than in equally common others.

About this clone: Its target is not known.

The PCR employed 60 Vbeta primers together with 13 Jbeta primers. TCRdb's copy holds only in-frame clones and misses some; the assay was immunoSEQ multiplex PCR. This sample has around 150,000 clones; roughly 80% occur once, and the top ten carry about 10%. V usage is TRBV5-1 and J usage is TRBJ2-7, with a weak D call TRBD2 (5 bases). This sequence originates from a man over 45 in good health and CMV-seropositive. Sequenced: PBMCs. CDR3 sequence: CASSHSRGYEQYF. The CDR3, as DNA: TGCGCCAGCAGCCATAGTAGAGGGTACGAGCAGTACTTC.